This T cell receptor (beta chain) was recovered during a study of cytomegalovirus exposure and HLA in healthy donors. Primers: 60 Vbeta forward and 13 Jbeta reverse. Method: immunoSEQ multiplex PCR; TCRdb's copy keeps in-frame clones and lacks some. The sample carries approximately 130,000 clones, over 70% recorded once. This CDR3 is 16 amino acids long. V lost 5 bases, J lost 6 bases, and 11 bases stayed unmatched. Germline V gene data show CDR1 as SNHLY and CDR2 as FYNNEI. The chain uses TRBV2 and TRBJ2-3; TRBD2 matches at 10 bases. The material sequenced was PBMCs. This receptor was taken from a woman in her thirties or forties in good health and CMV-seronegative. The CDR3 here is CASSPLAGGFTDTQYF. The CDR3, as DNA: TGTGCCAGCAGTCCATTAGCGGGAGGCTTCACGGATACGCAGTATTTT.